This TCR beta chain came from a study of OX40 agonist ivuxolimab in advanced cancers. The method was immunoSEQ multiplex PCR; TCRdb's version includes in-frame clones alone and lacks a portion of them. Of tens of thousands of clones in the sample, 80% to 95% were seen once. For this clone: The antigen is not known.

Study-level findings and limits: It was not determined which antigens were specifically recognized by the peripheral T cells that had undergone clonal expansion. Certain nonresponders likewise exhibited a low normalized T-cell clonal expansion.

There are 16 residues in the CDR3. Losses at the gene ends were 2 bases for V and 6 bases for J; bases not matched to a gene: 6. Germline V gene lookup returns CDR1 MDHEN and CDR2 SYDVKM. This sequence was found in an adult with an advanced solid tumor such as melanoma, head and neck, liver or kidney cancer. Here the sequenced sample was CD4+ or CD8+ T cells sorted from blood, taken in a trial of the OX40 agonist ivuxolimab. The V and J genes are TRBV28 and TRBJ2-2, with 10 bases aligning to TRBD1. CDR3: CASSLPTGGKSGELFF. DNA of the CDR3: TGTGCCAGCAGTTTACCGACAGGGGGCAAGTCCGGGGAGCTGTTTTTT.